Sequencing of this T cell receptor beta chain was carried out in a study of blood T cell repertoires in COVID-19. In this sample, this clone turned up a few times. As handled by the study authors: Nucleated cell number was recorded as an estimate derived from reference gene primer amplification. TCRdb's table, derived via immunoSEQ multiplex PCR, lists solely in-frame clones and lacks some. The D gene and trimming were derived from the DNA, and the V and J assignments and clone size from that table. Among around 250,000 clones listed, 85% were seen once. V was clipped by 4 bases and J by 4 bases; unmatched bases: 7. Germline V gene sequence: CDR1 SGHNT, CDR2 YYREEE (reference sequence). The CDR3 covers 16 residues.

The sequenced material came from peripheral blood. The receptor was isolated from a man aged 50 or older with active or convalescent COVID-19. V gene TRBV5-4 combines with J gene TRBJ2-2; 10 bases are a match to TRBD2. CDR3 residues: CASSPRLAGGTGELFF. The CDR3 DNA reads TGTGCCAGCAGCCCTAGACTAGCGGGTGGCACCGGGGAGCTGTTTTTT. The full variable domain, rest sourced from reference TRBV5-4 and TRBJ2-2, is ETGVTQSPTHLIKTRGQQVTLRCSSQSGHNTVSWYQQALGQGPQFIFQYYREEENGRGNFPPRFSGLQFPNYSSELNVNALELDDSALYLCASSPRLAGGTGELFFGEGSRLTVL.